The entry below gives a single T cell receptor beta chain sequence along with its context. The data stem from a study of Ad26.COV2.S vaccination and SARS-CoV-2 variants. Produced via immunoSEQ multiplex PCR; TCRdb's table is partial and in-frame only. This sample has 350,000 to 450,000 clones, with approximately 85% found just once. Germline assignment: CDR1 SGDLS and CDR2 YYNGEE. The CDR3 runs 16 residues. With 0 bases removed from V and 0 bases from J, the gap between germline ends came to 10 bases. Treatment here: about 20 received Ad26.COV2.S at low or high dose, single or two shots; about 5 received placebo; per-sample allocation not given. The samples were gathered on day 63 after the first injection of vaccine or placebo.

The V call is TRBV9, the J call TRBJ2-1; a weak D match, TRBD2 (7 bases). The sequencing used peripheral blood, collected in a trial of Ad26.COV2.S vaccine versus placebo. This TCR came from a person aged 18-60 years who received the Ad26.COV2.S COVID-19 vaccine or a placebo. The CDR3 is CASSVGGGVSYNEQFF. CDR3 nucleotides: TGTGCCAGCAGCGTAGGAGGGGGGGTCTCCTACAATGAGCAGTTCTTC.